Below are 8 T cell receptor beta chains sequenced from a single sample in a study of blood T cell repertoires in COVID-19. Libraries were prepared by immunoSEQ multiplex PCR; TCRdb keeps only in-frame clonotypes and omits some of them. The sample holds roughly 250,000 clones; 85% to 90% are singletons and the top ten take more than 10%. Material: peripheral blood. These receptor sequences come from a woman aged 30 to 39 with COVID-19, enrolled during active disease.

The CDR3 here is CASSSQVSNEQYF. Written as DNA, the CDR3 is TGTGCCAGCAGCTCGCAGGTCTCTAACGAGCAGTACTTC. The chain joins TRBV11-2 to TRBJ2-7; D is undetermined. CDR1 and CDR2 (germline): SGHAT, FQNNGV. This CDR3 comprises 13 residues. V gave up 4 bases and J gave up 5 bases, with 12 bases separating them.

This chain's CDR3 is CAWRTQGNEKLFF. The CDR3, as DNA: TGTGCCTGGAGGACCCAGGGGAATGAAAAACTGTTTTTT. This chain uses TRBV30 with TRBJ1-4; maybe TRBD1 (6 bases). The V end lost 3 bases, the J end lost 5 bases, and 10 bases lay between the germline ends. The CDR3 contains 13 residues. The germline gives CDR1 GTSNPN, CDR2 SVGIG (reference sequence).

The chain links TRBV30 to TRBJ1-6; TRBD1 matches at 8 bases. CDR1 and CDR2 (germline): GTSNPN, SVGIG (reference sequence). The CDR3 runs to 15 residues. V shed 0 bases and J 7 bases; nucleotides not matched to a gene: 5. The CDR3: CAWSVFGQGNSPLHF. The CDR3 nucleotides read TGTGCCTGGAGTGTATTTGGACAGGGCAATTCACCCCTCCACTTT.

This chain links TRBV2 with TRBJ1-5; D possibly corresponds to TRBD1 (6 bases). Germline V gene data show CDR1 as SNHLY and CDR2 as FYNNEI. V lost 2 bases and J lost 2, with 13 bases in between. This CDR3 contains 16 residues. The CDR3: CASSEYARGGNQPQHF. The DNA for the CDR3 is TGTGCCAGCAGTGAATACGCCAGGGGCGGCAATCAGCCCCAGCATTTT.

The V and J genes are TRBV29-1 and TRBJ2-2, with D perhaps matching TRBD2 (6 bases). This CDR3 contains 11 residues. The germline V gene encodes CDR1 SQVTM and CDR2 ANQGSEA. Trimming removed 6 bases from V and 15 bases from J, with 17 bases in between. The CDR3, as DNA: TGCAGCGTAGACGACCGGGGGAAGGTGTTTTTT. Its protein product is CSVDDRGKVFF.

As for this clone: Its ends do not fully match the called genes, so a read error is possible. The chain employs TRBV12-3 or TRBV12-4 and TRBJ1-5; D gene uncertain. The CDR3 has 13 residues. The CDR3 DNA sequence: TGTGCCAGCAGTTTATCCTCCCTTCAGGCCCAGCATTTT. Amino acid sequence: CASSLSSLQAQHF.

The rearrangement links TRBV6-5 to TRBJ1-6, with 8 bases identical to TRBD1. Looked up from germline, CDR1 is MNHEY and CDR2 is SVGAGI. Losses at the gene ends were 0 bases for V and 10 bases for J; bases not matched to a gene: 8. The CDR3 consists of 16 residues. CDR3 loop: CASSYSRQGARSPLHF. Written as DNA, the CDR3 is TGTGCCAGCAGTTACTCGCGGCAGGGGGCTCGCTCACCCCTCCACTTT.

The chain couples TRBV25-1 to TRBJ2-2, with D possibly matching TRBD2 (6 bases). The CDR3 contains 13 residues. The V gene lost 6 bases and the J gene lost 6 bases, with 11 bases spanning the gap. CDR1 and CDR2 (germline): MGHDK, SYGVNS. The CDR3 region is CASRGGLAGELFF. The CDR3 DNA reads TGTGCCAGCAGGGGGGGACTCGCCGGGGAGCTGTTTTTT.